This T cell receptor beta chain was captured by sequencing in a study of identical twins. General study results and limits: Zero-insertion analyses could be partly confounded by invariant MAIT and iNKT cells. Out-of-frame alpha sequences shared between twins exhibited an excess of low generation probability. With monozygotic twins, out-of-frame TCR alpha sharing exceeded what models estimated.

Trimming cost V 0 bases and J 4 bases, with 14 bases left between them. Germline V lookup: CDR1 SGDLS, CDR2 YYNGEE. The CDR3 covers 16 residues. Each CDR3 protein gets one entry after TCRdb re-called the 5' RACE reads with MiXCR. The sample has 520,000 or so distinct CDR3 sequences; 20% to 25% are singletons. Concerning this clonotype: No antigen is known for it.

These records were also assigned to another study, of T cells expressing NK-cell markers.

The TCR comes from a woman in her late teens or twenties in good health. Sequencing input: CD4+ T cells sorted from blood. The chain combines TRBV9 with TRBJ1-3; D gene unclear. The CDR3 bases are TGTGCCAGCAGCGTAGATCCGGGAATGTTGGGAAACACCATATATTTT. It encodes CASSVDPGMLGNTIYF.